The T cell receptor beta chain under discussion was sequenced for a study of blood T cell repertoires in COVID-19. Study in general: Italy, Spain and the United States were the sources of the convalescent and acute COVID-19 samples. PBMCs, B-cell-depleted T cells, or T cells provided the cDNA or gDNA that made up the material.

The V gene end was trimmed by 1 base and the J gene end by 8 bases; junction bases not matched to a gene: 17. CDR1 is SGHNT, CDR2 YENEEA, per germline. This CDR3 is built from 20 residues. Per the study methods: Estimates of nucleated cell counts were drawn from the amplification of reference gene primers. This table comes from immunoSEQ multiplex PCR, and its TCRdb copy is limited to in-frame clones, with some not included. V and J calls and clone size follow that table, whereas D and trimming were derived from the DNA. The repertoire holds 85,000 to 130,000 clones, with around 80% as singletons. This rearrangement joins TRBV11-3 to TRBJ2-1; TRBD2 agrees at 13 bases. The specimen was peripheral blood. The receptor was isolated from a woman aged 55-69 years with acute or convalescent COVID-19. CDR3 amino acids: CASSLGIGGQGLAGTDEQFF. The CDR3 coding sequence is TGTGCCAGCAGCTTAGGGATTGGCGGACAGGGACTAGCGGGAACTGATGAGCAGTTCTTC.